The text below deals with one T cell receptor beta chain. Its specific antigen is unknown. Per-nucleotide qualities are absent, and no much larger clonotype sits a single base away. From its cysteine to its phenylalanine, the CDR3 spans 15 amino acids. Of all the DNA, just the CDR3 is kept, 45 bases in frame from base 1. Trimming removed 0 bases from V and 7 bases from J; the gene matches leave 5 bases unexplained. From the germline V gene, CDR1 is SGHRS and CDR2 is YFSETQ. The cohort was made up of around 720 healthy bone marrow donors. At the time of sampling, all cohort members were nominally healthy, though unrecorded immune exposures were likely present. The donor was CMV seropositive and was included in the group of approximately 300 seropositive cohort members. A peripheral blood sample was collected from each donor, and TCR beta sequencing was performed on peripheral blood mononuclear cells. The Qiagen DNeasy Blood Extraction Kit was used to extract genomic DNA from the blood cell samples.

The sample is drawn from a study of cytomegalovirus exposure and HLA in healthy donors (TCRdb year 2017). In terms of the full investigation: In an earlier analysis of fewer than 750 of the donors, less than 350 Gb of sequence data and just under 120 million unique TCR beta sequences from roughly 180 million T cells were reported. The study was designed to test whether signatures of past pathogen exposure could be identified by cataloging public T cell receptors. An earlier analysis of a few hundred of the donors applied high-throughput TCR beta sequencing to assess whether each TCR beta V gene segment acted as functional or pseudogenic. Several DR-DQ haplotypes were handled as single units for association and clustering because linkage in the cohort was strong. Genome-wide SNP genotypes for about 55% of the roughly 670 donors were used in a later genetic analysis, which treated that subset as a discovery cohort. Approximately 300 gigabases of sequencing data and approximately 92 million unique TCR sequences made up an early release that covered 500 to 700 HLA-typed donors. Across 398 genotyped donors of the cohort, an average of approximately 240,000 unique TCR beta nucleotide sequences per donor were sequenced, and roughly 18% of those sequences were non-productive. In the later analysis, no new phenotypic data were used to find candidate immune exposures; instead, reliance was placed on TCR beta sequences and their occurrence across donors. The number of typed donors differed by locus: roughly 629-640 for A, B, C, DRB1 and DQB1; approximately 530 for DQA1; 606 for DPA1; and roughly 490 for DPB1. High-throughput TCR immunosequencing, statistical association of individual TCRs with disease status, and machine learning were combined to predict cytomegalovirus infection status. Among the roughly 400 genotyped donors, around 81% belonged to the genetic ancestry cluster associated with self-reported Caucasian donors. To study patterns of TCR occurrence, a later analysis re-analyzed previously published TCR beta repertoires from 666 donors and added high-resolution HLA genotyping. Donor age, sex, ethnicity and CMV serostatus were compiled together with the repertoire data. HLA typing covered class I and class II loci at four-digit resolution. The T cell repertoires of roughly 660 subjects were profiled by immunosequencing and related to cytomegalovirus serostatus. Besides the first cohort of approximately 710 subjects, a separate validation cohort made up of 120 or so different subjects was used. All discovery cohort repertoires had been generated using a single sequencing platform.

The method behind the library was the immunoSEQ multiplex PCR assay. The multiplex PCR relied on a mix of 60 forward primers for TCR Vbeta segments and 13 reverse primers for TCR Jbeta segments. The CDR3 region of rearranged TCR beta genes was amplified from genomic DNA by a multiplex PCR assay. Amplified TCR beta libraries were sequenced as 87-base-pair reads on the Illumina HiSeq System. The original pipeline was this. A later analysis counted some 80 million unique TCR beta chains across the 650 to 700 repertoires, and about 10 million of these chains were shared by at least two donors. A nearest-neighbor algorithm error-corrected the raw reads and collapsed the reads into unique sequences, merging closely related sequences to remove PCR and sequencing errors. To assign V, D and J gene segments, CDR3 sequences were aligned to IMGT reference sequences. For a sequence to be retained, a match of at least six nucleotides was required to both a V gene segment and a J gene segment. Rearrangements were called productive when the CDR3 lacked stop codons and stayed in frame with V and J; all others were non-productive. Following IMGT convention, CDR3 was defined as the stretch from the second conserved V-encoded cysteine up to the conserved J-encoded phenylalanine. The earlier analysis of about 500 of the donors excluded sequences that lacked an unambiguous match to a single V gene segment. In an earlier analysis of some 590 of the donors, a V segment was called functional when productive rearrangements were above 56.7%, and segregating when the standard deviation between donors exceeded 5%. To diagnose cytomegalovirus status from the catalog of TCR beta chain sequences, a statistical classification framework was built. V and J gene assignment, in a later analysis, came from comparing TCR nucleotide sequences with IMGT/GENE-DB human TR gene sequences. In a later analysis, CDR3 sequences and most-parsimonious VDJ recombination scenarios were assigned using the TCRdist pipeline. In a later analysis, each TCR beta chain was defined by its CDR3 amino acid sequence together with its V-gene family, and reads lacking a unique V-gene family were excluded. In a later analysis, 450 to 600 highly shared, low-generation-probability nucleotide sequences were removed to address suspected cross-contamination and a sequencing artifact. In a later analysis, a clonal expansion index for each public chain was calculated from normalized within-repertoire ranks of inferred template counts. In a later analysis, generation probabilities were computed with a VDJ recombination model fitted to out-of-frame rearrangements, and the resulting probabilities were checked against IGoR. Hypergeometric tests were used in a later analysis to score TCR-TCR, TCR-HLA and TCR-CMV co-occurrence, with a repertoire-size bias correction applied to the TCR pairs. To estimate false discovery rates, a later analysis permuted the HLA or CMV assignments 20 times. In a later analysis, co-occurring TCRs were grouped using DBSCAN, with TCRdist sequence similarity added in when clustering inside HLA-allele-positive subsets. Repertoires with fewer than 30,000 or more than 120,000 public chains were left out of co-occurrence clustering, as were about five repertoires with anomalous nucleotide sharing. Not all clones reach the TCRdb copy of this immuneACCESS table, which keeps in-frame sequences only. Checked studies attribute under half of the gap to unresolved V genes and leave the rest unexplained. V and J calls and clone size follow that table, whereas D and trimming were derived from the DNA. The sample records approximately 190,000 clones, about 83% of which are singletons. The ten largest clones capture approximately 6% of the sample.

Broader findings and caveats from the paper: Only TCR beta chains were sequenced in this cohort, and the absence of alpha or paired-chain data limited detectable features. In the study, some 160 TCR beta chains were listed as associated with cytomegalovirus. In a later analysis, most CMV-associated TCR beta chains were found to appear HLA-restricted, with HLA associations seemingly driven largely by CMV exposure. Cytomegalovirus status was reported to be diagnosed by the classifier with high specificity and sensitivity in both the original and validation cohorts. In an earlier analysis of some 540 of the donors, most TCR beta V segments appeared in productive rearrangements about 87% or about 30% of the time, broadly matching IMGT annotations. Because counts were too low, about 15 rarely observed V segments, including chromosome 9 orphons, were left out of the earlier analysis of about 620 of the donors. Compared with the roughly 600-donor mean, donors in an Asian-associated ancestry cluster had fewer N-insertions in productive TCRs, according to a later genetic analysis. Because the 87-base-pair reads could not distinguish some IMGT-functional V segments, including TRBV6-2 and TRBV6-3, those segments were excluded. Linkage disequilibrium might explain the correlated functional status among segregating V segments, but an unknown experimental factor could not be excluded. Assigning TCR associations to individual alleles was difficult when HLA alleles, especially DR and DQ, strongly co-occurred. Several of the top co-occurrence clusters appeared to be linked to parvovirus B19, influenza, CMV and Epstein-Barr virus, according to a later analysis. At a false discovery rate of 0.05, a later analysis linked about 17,000 TCR beta sequences to specific HLA alleles. Across donors, most TCR sequences were observed very rarely, whereas some public TCRs were present in many individuals. CMV serostatus was the only immune exposure information available for the cohort. It was suggested by the authors that the approach could potentially be generalized to other disease states and immunological phenotypes. A further reported finding was that TCR beta sequences accurately predicted the HLA-A and HLA-B alleles for most subjects in the first cohort. Compared with equally common non-associated chains, HLA-associated TCR beta chains in a later analysis were more clonally expanded and had lower generation probabilities. Presence/absence analyses assumed roughly uniform sequencing depth across donors, an assumption that may not hold. In a later analysis, TCR association rates were found to vary across HLA loci, with the most associated TCRs seen for DRB1 alleles and the fewest for HLA-C alleles. V-gene and J-gene trimming of TCR beta chains was associated with a missense DCLRE1C variant in a later genetic analysis, and the association was replicated in an independent cohort. A few of the identified cytomegalovirus-associated TCR beta chains were confirmed in vitro to be specific for cytomegalovirus antigens. The sequencing pipeline was judged likely to have produced a cluster of highly shared sequence variants as a technical artifact. Because HLA typing was unavailable for some donors at each locus, only the typed subset was used in association tests.

The sequenced sample consisted of PBMCs. The rearranged chain carries TRBV5-1 and TRBJ1-5, with TRBD1 matching 9 junction bases. The receptor was derived from a woman aged 30 to 39 in good health and CMV-seropositive. The CDR3: CASSLGDRAVQPQHF. The base sequence is TGCGCCAGCAGCTTGGGGGACAGGGCGGTACAGCCCCAGCATTTT.